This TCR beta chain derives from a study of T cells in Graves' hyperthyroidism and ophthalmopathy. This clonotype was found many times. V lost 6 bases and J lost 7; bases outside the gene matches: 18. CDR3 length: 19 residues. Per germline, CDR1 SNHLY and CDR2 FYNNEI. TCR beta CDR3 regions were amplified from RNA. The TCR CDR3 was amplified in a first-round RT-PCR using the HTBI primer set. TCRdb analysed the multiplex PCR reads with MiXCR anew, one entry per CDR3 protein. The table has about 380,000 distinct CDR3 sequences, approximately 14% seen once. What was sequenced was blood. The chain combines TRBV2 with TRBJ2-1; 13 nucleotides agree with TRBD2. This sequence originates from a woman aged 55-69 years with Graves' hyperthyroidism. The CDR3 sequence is CASRRQGRTSGSNRNEQFF. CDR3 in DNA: TGTGCCAGCAGGCGGCAGGGAAGGACTAGCGGGAGTAATCGGAATGAGCAGTTCTTC.